These 22 T cell receptor beta chains were sequenced from one sample in a study of T cell responses to AZD1222 COVID-19 vaccine. The table came from immunoSEQ multiplex PCR; TCRdb's copy has only in-frame clones and leaves some out. The sample includes roughly 110,000 clones, over 80% of them seen just once. Specimen: peripheral blood, collected 28 days after the second AZD1222 dose. The receptor source for this set is an adult who received the AZD1222 COVID-19 vaccine.

The rearrangement links TRBV7-6 to TRBJ2-1; the D gene is possibly TRBD1 (6 bases). Trimming took off 3 bases at V and 0 bases at J, with 18 bases between the two ends. The CDR3 is 18 amino acids. Germline V gives CDR1 SGHVS, CDR2 FNYEAQ. The CDR3 sequence: CASSFKDSTMSSYNEQFF. The DNA of the CDR3 is TGTGCCAGCAGCTTTAAGGACAGTACAATGAGCTCCTACAATGAGCAGTTCTTC.

This CDR3 reads CATLEAGELFF. In nucleotides, the CDR3 is TGTGCCACTCTAGAGGCCGGGGAGCTGTTTTTT. This chain links TRBV6-6 with TRBJ2-2; D gene ambiguous. Trimming shortened V by 10 bases and J by 6 bases, and 9 bases separated the two germline ends. This CDR3 spans 11 amino acids. Germline CDR1 MNHNY, CDR2 SVGAGI (reference sequence).

The V call is TRBV28, the J call TRBJ2-7, with 10 positions matching TRBD2. Germline V gene lookup returns CDR1 MDHEN and CDR2 SYDVKM. J lost 3 bases, V lost 7 bases, and 6 bases had no gene match. The CDR3 sequence is 14 residues long. The CDR3 bases are TGTGCCAGCACAGATAGCGGGAGGATCTACGAGCAGTACTTC. Protein product: CASTDSGRIYEQYF. Combining the CDR3 with reference TRBV28 and TRBJ2-7 gives the whole variable domain DVKVTQSSRYLVKRTGEKVFLECVQDMDHENMFWYRQDPGLGLRLIYFSYDVKMKEKGDIPEGYSVSREKKERFSLILESASTNQTSMYLCASTDSGRIYEQYFGPGTRLTVT.

The genes are TRBV19 and TRBJ1-3; D might be TRBD1 (5 bases). Trimming cost V 3 bases and J 4 bases, with 13 bases left between them. Germline assignment: CDR1 LNHDA and CDR2 SQIVND (reference sequence). This CDR3 is built from 15 residues. This chain's CDR3 is CASSIGRGKGNTIYF. The DNA for the CDR3 is TGTGCCAGTAGTATCGGTCGGGGGAAAGGAAACACCATATATTTT.

The chain combines TRBV30 with TRBJ2-1; the D gene is possibly TRBD2 (7 bases). Germline V gives CDR1 GTSNPN, CDR2 SVGIG (reference sequence). V lost 0 bases and J lost 1, with 13 bases in between. The CDR3 contains 16 residues. DNA of the CDR3: TGTGCCTGGAGTGTACGAAGGGGGGGGTCCTACAATGAGCAGTTCTTC. Translated: CAWSVRRGGSYNEQFF.

Remarks on this clone: The CDR3 does not end in the conserved phenylalanine or tryptophan, so this is likely a read error. No DNA is shown, since the ends of the CDR3 on it are uncertain; the CDR3 is the one TCRdb lists. The chain has TRBV7-3 and TRBJ1-2; the listed D gene, TRBD1, was not tested against the DNA. The CDR3 is 13 amino acids long, termini counted. Germline V gives CDR1 SGHTA, CDR2 FQGTGA. The CDR3 protein is CASSGNPGQGVEV.

The V gene is TRBV6-5, the J gene TRBJ2-2; D is perhaps TRBD1 (6 bases). Trimming removed 5 bases at V and 4 bases at J, with 14 bases between. CDR1 is MNHEY, CDR2 SVGAGI, per germline. This CDR3 contains 15 residues. The CDR3 sequence is CASSRNRDSTGELFF. The CDR3 nucleotides read TGTGCCAGCAGTCGAAACAGGGATTCCACCGGGGAGCTGTTTTTT.

The rearrangement links TRBV7-9 to TRBJ2-1; perhaps TRBD1 as D (6 bases). Deletions cut 5 bases from V and 5 bases from J, with 10 bases between. Germline loops: CDR1 SEHNR, CDR2 FQNEAQ (reference sequence). The CDR3 contains 13 residues. CDR3: CASSPQGNNEQFF. CDR3 nucleotides: TGTGCCAGCAGCCCGCAGGGGAACAATGAGCAGTTCTTC.

This chain uses TRBV7-2 with TRBJ1-2; perhaps TRBD1 as D (6 bases). Per the germline V gene, CDR1 is SGHTA and CDR2 is FQGNSA. The CDR3 runs 15 residues. Trimming shortened V by 4 bases and J by 7 bases, and 19 bases separated the two germline ends. The CDR3 nucleotides are TGTGCCAGCAGCTCCCCGGCAGGGGCAGTGGGTGGCTACACCTTC. Encoded protein: CASSSPAGAVGGYTF.

The V and J genes are TRBV6-1 and TRBJ2-5; D not resolved. This CDR3 has 16 amino acids. The germline V gene has CDR1 MNHNS and CDR2 SASEGT. The V end lost 4 bases, the J end lost 5 bases, and 20 bases lay between the germline ends. For the CDR3, the DNA is TGTGCCAGCAGTGCAACCCCGGAACTATCGAGGGAGACCCAGTACTTC. This gives the protein CASSATPELSRETQYF.

V usage is TRBV27 and J usage is TRBJ2-7, with TRBD1 matching 10 bases. The CDR3 runs 13 residues. Germline V gene sequence: CDR1 MNHEY, CDR2 SMNVEV (reference sequence). The J segment lost 9 bases and the V segment lost 6 bases, leaving 8 bases of the junction unmatched. The CDR3 here is CASRKDRGLGQYF. CDR3 coding DNA: TGTGCCAGCAGGAAAGACAGGGGGCTGGGGCAGTACTTC.

The V and J genes are TRBV7-9 and TRBJ1-6, with TRBD1 identical over 8 bases. The germline gives CDR1 SEHNR, CDR2 FQNEAQ (reference sequence). Trimming removed 3 bases from V and 7 bases from J; junction bases left unmatched: 8. The CDR3 runs 16 residues. CDR3: CASSFPRGQGNSPLHF. CDR3 nucleotides: TGTGCCAGCAGCTTCCCCAGGGGGCAGGGGAATTCACCCCTCCACTTT.

The rearrangement uses TRBV7-8 and TRBJ1-6; D gene ambiguous. Trimming stripped 1 base from V and 7 bases from J, with 17 bases between. In germline, CDR1 is SGHVS, CDR2 FQNEAQ. There are 17 residues in the CDR3. This chain's CDR3 is CASSLVISRGSNSPLHF. The CDR3 DNA reads TGTGCCAGCAGCTTAGTAATTAGTAGAGGGTCGAATTCACCCCTCCACTTT.

The chain recombines TRBV25-1 with TRBJ1-2, with 7 bases that match TRBD1. The J segment lost 4 bases and the V segment lost 7 bases, leaving 6 bases of the junction unmatched. CDR3 length: 13 residues. The germline gives CDR1 MGHDK, CDR2 SYGVNS. CDR3 loop: CASTMGQSYGYTF. The CDR3 nucleotides read TGTGCCAGCACCATGGGACAGTCCTATGGCTACACCTTC.

This clone was seen a few times. The rearrangement joins TRBV5-1 to TRBJ2-3, with 13 bases identical to TRBD2. Unmatched junction bases numbered 4, after V lost 0 bases and J lost 6 bases. Germline-derived CDR1 and CDR2 are SGHRS and YFSETQ. This CDR3 has 16 amino acids. CDR3 in DNA: TGCGCCAGCAGCTTGGGGACTAGCGGGGGTTTTGATACGCAGTATTTT. Translation gives CASSLGTSGGFDTQYF.

This chain connects TRBV29-1 to TRBJ2-3; maybe TRBD2 (5 bases). Germline values: CDR1 SQVTM, CDR2 ANQGSEA. V was trimmed by 5 bases and J by 0 bases, leaving 12 bases between them. The CDR3 sequence is 14 residues long. The CDR3 sequence is CSVSRGTSTDTQYF. DNA for the CDR3: TGCAGCGTTTCACGGGGTACTAGCACAGATACGCAGTATTTT.

This chain links TRBV4-1 with TRBJ2-1; D may be TRBD2 (5 bases). The germline V gene encodes CDR1 MGHRA and CDR2 YSYEKL. V was cut by 1 base and J by 4 bases, with 8 bases left in between. The CDR3 runs to 14 residues. The CDR3 DNA reads TGCGCCAGCAGCCAAGTATCGGGGTACAATGAGCAGTTCTTC. Its protein is CASSQVSGYNEQFF.

This chain joins TRBV5-1 and TRBJ2-5; maybe TRBD1 (6 bases). Trimming took off 1 base at V and 5 bases at J, with 9 bases between the two ends. The germline CDR1 and CDR2 sequences are SGHRS and YFSETQ. The CDR3 totals 13 residues. The CDR3 region has the DNA TGCGCCAGCAGCTTGACAGGGACGGAGACCCAGTACTTC. Translation: CASSLTGTETQYF.

This sequence joins TRBV14 and TRBJ2-1; no reliable D call. Germline loops: CDR1 SGHDN, CDR2 FVKESK. Trimming stripped 3 bases from V and 4 bases from J, with 4 bases between. The CDR3 length is 12 residues. The CDR3 DNA sequence: TGTGCCAGCAGCCATCCTTACAATGAGCAGTTCTTC. It encodes CASSHPYNEQFF.

The chain employs TRBV15 and TRBJ1-2; no clear D. Germline V gene lookup returns CDR1 LNHNV and CDR2 YYDKDF (reference sequence). The V end was cut by 2 bases, the J end by 6 bases, with 10 bases between. The CDR3 length is 13 residues. The CDR3 bases are TGTGCCACCAGCAGAAGGGTACCGGATGGCTACACCTTC. Its protein product is CATSRRVPDGYTF.

The chain combines TRBV5-1 with TRBJ2-3; 15 bases fit TRBD2. Germline assignment: CDR1 SGHRS and CDR2 YFSETQ. The trim removed 0 bases at V and 5 bases at J, leaving 10 bases unmatched. The CDR3 has 19 residues. The CDR3 bases are TGCGCCAGCAGCTTGGCCCGTGGGACTAGCGGGAGGACCATAGATACGCAGTATTTT. Translating it yields CASSLARGTSGRTIDTQYF.

This chain uses TRBV4-1 with TRBJ1-1, with 8 bases identical to TRBD1. This CDR3 spans 18 amino acids. V lost 0 bases and J lost 1; bases outside the gene matches: 10. CDR1 and CDR2 (germline): MGHRA, YSYEKL. DNA for the CDR3: TGCGCCAGCAGCCAAGACCCTACTAGGACAGGGAGGAACACTGAAGCTTTCTTT. Translation: CASSQDPTRTGRNTEAFF.